The T cell receptor (beta chain) described here comes from a study of CD8 T cells in Susac syndrome (dated by TCRdb to the late 2010s). Regarding the study in general: Among the Susac syndrome patients who were sequenced, clinically active disease was present in roughly six and clinical remission was observed in fewer than 10. Susac syndrome patients were therapy-naive, on corticosteroids (some also receiving IVIg), or on IVIg alone at blood withdrawal. The study used repertoire sequencing to test whether antigen drove CD8+ T cell activation and differentiation in Susac syndrome. The study compared CD8+ T cell repertoire clonality among 12 healthy donors, roughly 14 Susac syndrome patients and 15 multiple sclerosis patients. What the authors observed across the whole study: In the total CD8+ and CD8+ TEMRA repertoires, 15 to 20 and five Susac-specific public clones, respectively, were identified. Susac syndrome CD8+ repertoires showed clonal expansion, highest in CD8+ TEMRA cells and greater in clinically active than remitting patients. The TCR sequencing and HLA analysis was acknowledged to have included a relatively small number of individuals.

RNA was extracted using the RNeasy kit, and roughly 0.5 to 1 ug of the RNA was reverse transcribed with random hexamers. The immunoSEQ multiplex PCR assay, covering 54 Vbeta and 13 Jbeta segments, was used to amplify TCR beta CDR3 regions. PCR amplification bias was corrected by using a synthetic template baseline for primer optimization and computational correction. The study's own analysis went as follows. Reads were annotated to V, D and J genes per IMGT and analyzed with immunoSEQ Analyzer, keeping only productive sequences. Clonality was computed as one minus Shannon entropy normalized by log2 of the number of productive unique sequences. For each patient and control, public and private clones were evaluated among the 100 most prevalent clones. Clones were defined as Susac-specific when absent from the healthy and MS cohorts, from about 970 published viral clones and from other ImmuneACCESS disease sequences. TCRdb reprocessed the public reads (quality trimming at Q25 with fastp, clone calling with MiXCR) and kept in-frame beta chains. Rows merge per CDR3 protein into single entries with the most common DNA and genes. The V and J calls come from TCRdb's annotation, not from the publication. This sample is represented by over 70,000 distinct CDR3 sequences; approximately 96% of them were singletons. In total, the top ten clones hold 0.62% of the sample.

Peripheral blood CD8+ and CD4+ T cells from healthy donors, Susac syndrome patients and multiple sclerosis patients were profiled using high-throughput TCR beta sequencing. Recently defined diagnostic criteria for definite or probable disease were met by the Susac syndrome patients. Bulk CD8+ and CD4+ T cells were purified by magnetic negative isolation, whereas CD8+ TEMRA cells were enriched by FACS. Blood was drawn into EDTA tubes, processed within 24 hours, and PBMCs were isolated by density gradient centrifugation. PBMCs intended for TCR sequencing were cryopreserved in liquid nitrogen and were subsequently thawed in a 37 degrees C water bath. Purity of sorted or isolated CD4+, CD8+ and CD8+ TEMRA cells was at least 90%. Via the germline V gene (reference sequence), CDR1 is SGHNT and CDR2 YYREEE. CDR3 length: 13 amino acids, cysteine to phenylalanine. CDR3 DNA is the only sequence kept; it has 39 bases, read in frame from the first base. V loses 0 bases, J loses 2 bases, and the germline ends lie 5 bases apart.

This clonotype was seen a few times. Its binding antigen is unknown. No per-base quality is available; no much larger clone lies one base away. The chain is made from TRBV5-4 and TRBJ1-1; no D gene call is confident. The sequencing sample was made of CD8+ T cells from PBMCs. The clonotype was recovered from a human donor with Susac syndrome. The CDR3 loop reads CASSLEGNTEAFF. The nucleotide sequence reads TGTGCCAGCAGCTTGGAGGGTAACACTGAAGCTTTCTTT.